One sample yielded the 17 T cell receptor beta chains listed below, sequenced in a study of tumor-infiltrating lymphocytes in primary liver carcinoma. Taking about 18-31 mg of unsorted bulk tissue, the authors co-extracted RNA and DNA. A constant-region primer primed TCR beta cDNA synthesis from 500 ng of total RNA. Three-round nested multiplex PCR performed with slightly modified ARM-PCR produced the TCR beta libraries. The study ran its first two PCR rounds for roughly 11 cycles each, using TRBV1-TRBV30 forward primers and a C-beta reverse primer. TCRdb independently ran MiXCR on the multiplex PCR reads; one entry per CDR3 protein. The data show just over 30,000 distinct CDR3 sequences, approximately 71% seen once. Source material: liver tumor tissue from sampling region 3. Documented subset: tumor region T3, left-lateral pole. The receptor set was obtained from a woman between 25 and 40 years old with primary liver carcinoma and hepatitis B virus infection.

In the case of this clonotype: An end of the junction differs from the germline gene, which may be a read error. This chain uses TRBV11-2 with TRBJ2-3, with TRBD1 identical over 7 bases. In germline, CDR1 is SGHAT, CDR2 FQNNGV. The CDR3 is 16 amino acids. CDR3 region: CASSRTRQGRGDTYCF. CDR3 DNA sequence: TGTGCCAGCAGCCGGACGCGACAGGGAAGGGGAGATACGTACTGTTTT. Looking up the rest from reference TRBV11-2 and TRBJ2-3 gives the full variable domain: EAGVAQSPRYKIIEKRQSVAFWCNPISGHATLYWYQQILGQGPKLLIQFQNNGVVDDSQLPKDRFSAERLKGVDSTLKIQPAKLEDSAVYLCASSRTRQGRGDTYCFGPGTRLTVL.

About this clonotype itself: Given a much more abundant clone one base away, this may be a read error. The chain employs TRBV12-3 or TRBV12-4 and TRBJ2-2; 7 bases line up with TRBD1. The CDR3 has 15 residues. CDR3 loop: CTSSPRQGNTGELFF. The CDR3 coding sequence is TGTACCAGCAGTCCCCGACAGGGGAACACCGGGGAGCTGTTTTTT.

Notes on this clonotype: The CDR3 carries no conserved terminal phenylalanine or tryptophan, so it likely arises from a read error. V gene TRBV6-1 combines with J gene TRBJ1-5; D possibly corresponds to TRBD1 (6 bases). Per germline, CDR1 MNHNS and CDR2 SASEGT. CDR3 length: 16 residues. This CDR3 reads CASGERGRANNQPQHL. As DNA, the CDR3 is TGTGCCAGCGGTGAAAGGGGGAGGGCAAACAATCAGCCCCAGCATCTT.

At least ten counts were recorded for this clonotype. CDR3 loop: CASSLGLMYEQYF. The DNA of the CDR3 is TGTGCCAGCAGTCTGGGACTAATGTACGAGCAGTACTTC. V gene TRBV6-1 combines with J gene TRBJ2-7; 7 bases are shared with TRBD2. The CDR3 sequence is 13 residues long. With V trimmed by 5 bases and J by 4 bases, 5 bases remained unmatched. Germline loops: CDR1 MNHNS, CDR2 SASEGT.

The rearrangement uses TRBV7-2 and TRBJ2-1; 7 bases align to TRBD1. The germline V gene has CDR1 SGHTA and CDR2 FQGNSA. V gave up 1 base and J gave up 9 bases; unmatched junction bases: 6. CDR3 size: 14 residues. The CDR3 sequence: CASSLVKGASEQFF. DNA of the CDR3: TGTGCCAGCAGCTTAGTAAAGGGGGCAAGTGAGCAGTTCTTC.

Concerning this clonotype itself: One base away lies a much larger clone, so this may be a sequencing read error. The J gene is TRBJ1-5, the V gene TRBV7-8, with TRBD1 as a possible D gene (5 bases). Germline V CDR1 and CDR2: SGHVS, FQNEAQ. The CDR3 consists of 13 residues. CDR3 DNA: TGTGCCAGCATCTTAGGGGCTAATCAGCCCCAGCATTTT. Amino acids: CASILGANQPQHF.

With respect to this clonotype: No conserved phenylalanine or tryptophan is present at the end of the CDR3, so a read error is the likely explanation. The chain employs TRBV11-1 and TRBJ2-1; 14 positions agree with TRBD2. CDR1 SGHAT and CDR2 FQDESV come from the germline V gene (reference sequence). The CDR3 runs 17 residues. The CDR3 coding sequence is TGTGCCAGCAGCCTGGGACTAGCGGGAGAAGTTGACAATGGGCAGTTCTAC. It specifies CASSLGLAGEVDNGQFY.

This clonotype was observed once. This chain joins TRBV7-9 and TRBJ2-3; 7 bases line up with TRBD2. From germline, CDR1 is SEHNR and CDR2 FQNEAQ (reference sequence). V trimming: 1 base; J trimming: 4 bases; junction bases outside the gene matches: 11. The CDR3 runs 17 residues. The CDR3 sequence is CASSLGCSSGSADTQYF. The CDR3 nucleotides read TGTGCCAGCAGCTTAGGATGTTCTAGCGGTAGCGCAGATACGCAGTATTTT.

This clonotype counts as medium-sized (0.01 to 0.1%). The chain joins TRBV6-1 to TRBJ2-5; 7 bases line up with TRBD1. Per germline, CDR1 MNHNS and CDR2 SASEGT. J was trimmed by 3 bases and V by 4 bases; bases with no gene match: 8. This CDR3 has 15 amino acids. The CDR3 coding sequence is TGTGCCAGCAGTGTACTAGGGGGCCCGGAAGAGACCCAGTACTTC. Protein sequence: CASSVLGGPEETQYF.

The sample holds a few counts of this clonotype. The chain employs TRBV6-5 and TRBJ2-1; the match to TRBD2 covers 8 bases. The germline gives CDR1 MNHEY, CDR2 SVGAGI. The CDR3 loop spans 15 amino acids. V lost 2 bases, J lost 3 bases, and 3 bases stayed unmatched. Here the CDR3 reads CASSYGSGSYNEQFF. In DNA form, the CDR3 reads TGTGCCAGCAGTTACGGGAGCGGGAGCTACAATGAGCAGTTCTTC.

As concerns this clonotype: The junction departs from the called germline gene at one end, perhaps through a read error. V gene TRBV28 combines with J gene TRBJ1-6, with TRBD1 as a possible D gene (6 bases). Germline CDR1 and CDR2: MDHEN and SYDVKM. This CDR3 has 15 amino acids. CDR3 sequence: CASSLFYRESSPLRF. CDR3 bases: TGTGCCAGCAGTTTGTTTTACAGGGAAAGTTCACCCCTCCGCTTT.

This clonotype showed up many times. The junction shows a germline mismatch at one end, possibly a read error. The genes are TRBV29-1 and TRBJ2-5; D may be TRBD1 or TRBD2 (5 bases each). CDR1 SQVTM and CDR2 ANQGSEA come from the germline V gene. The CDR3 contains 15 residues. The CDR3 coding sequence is TGCAGCGTTGAAGGGGGGATAGGGGAACAAGAGACCCAGTACTTT. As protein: CSVEGGIGEQETQYF.

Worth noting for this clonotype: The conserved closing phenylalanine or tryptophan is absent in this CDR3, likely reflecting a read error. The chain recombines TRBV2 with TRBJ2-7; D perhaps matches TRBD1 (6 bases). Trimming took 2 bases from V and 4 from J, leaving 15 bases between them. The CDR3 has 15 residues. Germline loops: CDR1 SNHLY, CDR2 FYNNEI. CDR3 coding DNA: TGTGCCAGCAGTGAATTCAAGACAGGAAATTACGAGCAGTACTTA. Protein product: CASSEFKTGNYEQYL.

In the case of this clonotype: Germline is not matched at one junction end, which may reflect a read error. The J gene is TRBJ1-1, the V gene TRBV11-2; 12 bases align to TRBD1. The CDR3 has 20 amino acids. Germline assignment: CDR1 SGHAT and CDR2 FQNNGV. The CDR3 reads CASSARDRGRRKWSNTEAFF. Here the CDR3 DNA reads TGCGCCAGCAGCGCTCGGGACAGGGGGCGCAGGAAGTGGAGTAACACTGAAGCTTTCTTT.

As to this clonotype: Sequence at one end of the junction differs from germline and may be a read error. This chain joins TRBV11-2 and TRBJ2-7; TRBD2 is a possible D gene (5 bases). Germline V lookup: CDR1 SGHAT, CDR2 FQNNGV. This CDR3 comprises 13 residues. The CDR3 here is CTSSLGLSYEQYF. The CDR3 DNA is TGTACCAGCAGCCTCGGACTCTCCTACGAGCAGTACTTC. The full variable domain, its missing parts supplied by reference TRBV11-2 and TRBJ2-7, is EAGVAQSPRYKIIEKRQSVAFWCNPISGHATLYWYQQILGQGPKLLIQFQNNGVVDDSQLPKDRFSAERLKGVDSTLKIQPAKLEDSAVYLCTSSLGLSYEQYFGPGTRLTVT.

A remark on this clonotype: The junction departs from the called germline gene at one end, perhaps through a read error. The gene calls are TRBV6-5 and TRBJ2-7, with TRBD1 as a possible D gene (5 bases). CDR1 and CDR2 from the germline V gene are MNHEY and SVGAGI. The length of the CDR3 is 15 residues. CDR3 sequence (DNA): TGTGCCAGCAGTTACAATGACAGCAGCTCCTACGAACAGTATTTC. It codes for CASSYNDSSSYEQYF.

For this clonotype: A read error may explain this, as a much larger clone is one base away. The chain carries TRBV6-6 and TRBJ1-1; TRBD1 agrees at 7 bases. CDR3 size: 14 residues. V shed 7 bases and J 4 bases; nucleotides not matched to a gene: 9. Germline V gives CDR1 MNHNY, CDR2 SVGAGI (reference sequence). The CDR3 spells CASNWDSRSTEAFF. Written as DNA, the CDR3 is TGTGCCAGCAACTGGGACAGCAGGAGCACTGAAGCTTTCTTT.